The 2 T cell receptor beta chains reported below all come from one sample, sequenced in a study of blood T cell repertoires in COVID-19. Generated by immunoSEQ multiplex PCR, the TCRdb table keeps only in-frame clones and is missing some. This table has a few hundred thousand clones, around nine tenths appearing once. The specimen sequenced was peripheral blood. These receptors originate from a man in his sixties who had recovered from COVID-19.

The rearrangement joins TRBV11-3 to TRBJ1-6; D is ambiguous. Deletions cut 4 bases from V and 0 bases from J, with 13 bases between. From germline, CDR1 is SGHNT and CDR2 YENEEA. The CDR3 length is 17 residues. The CDR3 region is CASSSRQDSSYNSPLHF. In nucleotides, the CDR3 is TGTGCCAGCAGCTCCCGGCAGGATAGCTCCTATAATTCACCCCTCCACTTT.

This rearrangement joins TRBV5-1 to TRBJ2-7; tentative D call: TRBD2 (5 bases). V lost 4 bases to trimming and J lost 0 bases, with 11 bases between them. CDR3 length equals 14 residues. Germline V gene sequence: CDR1 SGHRS, CDR2 YFSETQ. As DNA, the CDR3 is TGCGCCAGCAGCCCGGACTTCGCCTCCTACGAGCAGTACTTC. It yields the protein CASSPDFASYEQYF.